This TCR beta chain was observed in a study of cytomegalovirus exposure and HLA in healthy donors. This clone was picked up a small number of times. Its antigen remains unidentified. V gave up 0 bases and J gave up 9 bases; unmatched junction bases: 4. CDR1 and CDR2 (germline): SGHNT, YYREEE (reference sequence). The CDR3 contains 15 residues. Both 60 Vbeta primers and 13 Jbeta primers went into the PCR. Repertoires were generated with immunoSEQ multiplex PCR, while TCRdb's copy carries only in-frame clones and drops some. The profile shows 80,000 to 95,000 clones, nearly 80% of them singletons. Study observations and caveats: The authors judged a highly shared variant cluster likely a sequencing artifact. It was reported that the classifier diagnosed cytomegalovirus status with high specificity and sensitivity in both the original and validation cohorts.

The receptor's source is a female donor in good health and CMV-seronegative. Sequencing was done on a sample of PBMCs. The chain employs TRBV5-4 and TRBJ2-1, with TRBD2 matching over 12 bases. The CDR3 sequence is CASSLGTSGNTEQFF. As DNA, the CDR3 is TGTGCCAGCAGCTTGGGGACTAGCGGGAACACTGAGCAGTTCTTC.